One TCR beta chain is described in this entry. Method: immunoSEQ multiplex PCR; TCRdb's copy keeps in-frame clones and lacks some. The sample lists around 500,000 clones, about nine tenths occurring once. This sample is part of a study of blood T cell repertoires in COVID-19. Study in general: Sites across the United States, Italy and Spain contributed samples from acute and convalescent COVID-19.

Participants were aged 18 to 89 years from about two dozen US areas. With V trimmed by 0 bases and J by 4 bases, 4 bases remained unmatched. Germline CDR1 reads SGHVS; CDR2 reads FNYEAQ. The CDR3 runs to 16 residues. The sequence derives from a woman in her sixties who had recovered from COVID-19. The material sequenced was PBMCs or T cells enriched from blood (not recorded which). The chain carries TRBV7-6 and TRBJ2-2; 8 bases agree with TRBD2. The CDR3 is CASSLASGGGTGELFF. The CDR3 nucleotides read TGTGCCAGCAGCTTAGCCAGCGGGGGAGGCACCGGGGAGCTGTTTTTT.